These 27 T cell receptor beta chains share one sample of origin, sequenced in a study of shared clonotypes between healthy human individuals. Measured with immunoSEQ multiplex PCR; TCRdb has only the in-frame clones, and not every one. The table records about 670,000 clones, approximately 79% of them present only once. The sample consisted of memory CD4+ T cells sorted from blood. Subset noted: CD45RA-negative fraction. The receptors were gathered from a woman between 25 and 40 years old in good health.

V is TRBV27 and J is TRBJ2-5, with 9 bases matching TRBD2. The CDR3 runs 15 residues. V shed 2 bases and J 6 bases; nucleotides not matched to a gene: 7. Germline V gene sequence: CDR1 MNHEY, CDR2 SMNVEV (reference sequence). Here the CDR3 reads CASSLGTSWDQTQYF. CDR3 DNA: TGTGCCAGCAGTTTAGGGACTAGCTGGGACCAGACCCAGTACTTC.

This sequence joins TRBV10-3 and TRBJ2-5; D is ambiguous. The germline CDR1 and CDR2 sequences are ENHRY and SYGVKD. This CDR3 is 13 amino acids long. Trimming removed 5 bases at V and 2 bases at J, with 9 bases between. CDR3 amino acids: CAISTQAQETQYF. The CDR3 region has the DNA TGTGCCATCAGTACCCAGGCACAAGAGACCCAGTACTTC.

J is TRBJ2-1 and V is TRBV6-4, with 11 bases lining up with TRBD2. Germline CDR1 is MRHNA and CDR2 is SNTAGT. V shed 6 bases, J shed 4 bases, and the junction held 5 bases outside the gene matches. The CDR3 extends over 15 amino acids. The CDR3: CASSVGTSGYNEQFF. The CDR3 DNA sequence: TGTGCCAGCAGCGTCGGGACTAGCGGTTACAATGAGCAGTTCTTC.

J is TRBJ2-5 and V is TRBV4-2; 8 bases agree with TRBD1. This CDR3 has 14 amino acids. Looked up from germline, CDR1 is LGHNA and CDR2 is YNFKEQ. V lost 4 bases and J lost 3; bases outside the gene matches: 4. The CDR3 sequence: CASSLRDRKETQYF. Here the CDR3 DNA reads TGTGCCAGCAGCCTCCGGGACAGGAAAGAGACCCAGTACTTC.

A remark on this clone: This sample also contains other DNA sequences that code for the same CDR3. The CDR3 nucleotides read TGTGCCAGTAGTAGACAGGGGGCTGGCAATCAGCCCCAGCATTTT. Translation gives CASSRQGAGNQPQHF. The chain combines TRBV19 with TRBJ1-5, with 10 bases matching TRBD1. Germline V gives CDR1 LNHDA, CDR2 SQIVND (reference sequence). The CDR3 has 15 residues. After removal of 4 bases from V and 2 bases from J, the junction contained 2 bases not matched to a gene.

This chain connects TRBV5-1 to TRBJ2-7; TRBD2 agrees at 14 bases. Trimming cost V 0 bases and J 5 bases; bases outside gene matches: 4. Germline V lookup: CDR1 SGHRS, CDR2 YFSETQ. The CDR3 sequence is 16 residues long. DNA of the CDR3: TGCGCCAGCAGCTTGGGACTAGCGGGAGGGCGACACGAGCAGTACTTC. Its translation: CASSLGLAGGRHEQYF.

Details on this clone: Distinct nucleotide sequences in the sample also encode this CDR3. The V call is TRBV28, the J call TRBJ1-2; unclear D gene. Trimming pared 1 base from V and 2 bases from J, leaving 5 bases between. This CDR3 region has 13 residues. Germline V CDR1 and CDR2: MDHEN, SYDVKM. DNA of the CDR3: TGTGCCAGCAGTTTATCTTCGAACTATGGCTACACCTTC. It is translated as CASSLSSNYGYTF.

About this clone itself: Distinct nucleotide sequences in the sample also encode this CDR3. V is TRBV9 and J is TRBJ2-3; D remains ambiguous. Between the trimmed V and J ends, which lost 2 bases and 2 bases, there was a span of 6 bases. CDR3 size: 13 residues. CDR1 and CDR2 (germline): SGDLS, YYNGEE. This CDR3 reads CASSVGYTDTQYF. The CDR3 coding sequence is TGTGCCAGCAGCGTGGGCTACACAGATACGCAGTATTTT.

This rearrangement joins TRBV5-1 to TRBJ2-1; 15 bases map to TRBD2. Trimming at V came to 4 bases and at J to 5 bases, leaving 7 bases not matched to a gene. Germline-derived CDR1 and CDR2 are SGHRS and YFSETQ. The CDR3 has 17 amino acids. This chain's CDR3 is CASSAGTSGRLNNEQFF. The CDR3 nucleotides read TGCGCCAGCAGCGCCGGGACTAGCGGGAGGCTTAACAATGAGCAGTTCTTC.

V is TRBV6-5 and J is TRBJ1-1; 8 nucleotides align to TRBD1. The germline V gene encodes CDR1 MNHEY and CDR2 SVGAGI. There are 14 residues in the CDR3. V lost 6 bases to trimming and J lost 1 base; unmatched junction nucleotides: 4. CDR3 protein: CASRGDRTNTEAFF. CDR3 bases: TGTGCCAGCAGGGGGGACAGGACGAACACTGAAGCTTTCTTT.

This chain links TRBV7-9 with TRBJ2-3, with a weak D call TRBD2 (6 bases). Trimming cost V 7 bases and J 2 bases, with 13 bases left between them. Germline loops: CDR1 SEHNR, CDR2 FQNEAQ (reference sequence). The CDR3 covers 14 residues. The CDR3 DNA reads TGTGCCAGCACCCGGGACTTATCCACAGATACGCAGTATTTT. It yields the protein CASTRDLSTDTQYF.

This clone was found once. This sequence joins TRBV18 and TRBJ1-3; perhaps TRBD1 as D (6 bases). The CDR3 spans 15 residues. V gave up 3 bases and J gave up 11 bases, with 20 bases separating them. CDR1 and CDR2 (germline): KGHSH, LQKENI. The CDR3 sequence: CASSPVRTASSAIYF. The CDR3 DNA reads TGTGCCAGCTCACCTGTCCGGACAGCCTCCTCAGCCATATATTTT.

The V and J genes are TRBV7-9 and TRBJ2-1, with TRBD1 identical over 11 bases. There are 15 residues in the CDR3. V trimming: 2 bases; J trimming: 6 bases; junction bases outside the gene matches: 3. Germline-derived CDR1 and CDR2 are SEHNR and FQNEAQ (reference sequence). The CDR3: CASSLWDRGFNEQFF. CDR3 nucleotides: TGTGCCAGCAGCTTATGGGACAGGGGGTTCAATGAGCAGTTCTTC.

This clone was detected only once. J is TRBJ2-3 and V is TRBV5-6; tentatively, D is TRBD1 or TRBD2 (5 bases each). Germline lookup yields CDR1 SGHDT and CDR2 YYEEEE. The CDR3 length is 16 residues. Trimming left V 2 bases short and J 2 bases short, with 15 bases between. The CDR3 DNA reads TGTGCCAGCAGCTTTTATGGGGCAGGGACCACAGATACGCAGTATTTT. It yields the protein CASSFYGAGTTDTQYF.

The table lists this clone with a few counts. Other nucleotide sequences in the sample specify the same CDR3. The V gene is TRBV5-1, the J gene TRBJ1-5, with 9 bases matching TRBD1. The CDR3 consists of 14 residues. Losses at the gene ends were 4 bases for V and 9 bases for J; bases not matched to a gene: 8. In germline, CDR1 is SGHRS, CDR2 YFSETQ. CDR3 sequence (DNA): TGCGCCAGCAGCCCCGGGACAGGGTCGCTGCCCCAGCATTTT. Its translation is CASSPGTGSLPQHF.

In DNA form, the CDR3 reads TGTGCCAGCAGTTTTTCTGACAACTCCCTGGCTTTCTTT. This encodes CASSFSDNSLAFF. The chain joins TRBV6-5 to TRBJ1-1; D ambiguous. Germline lookup yields CDR1 MNHEY and CDR2 SVGAGI. The CDR3 contains 13 residues. Trimming left V 4 bases short and J 11 bases short, with 17 bases between.

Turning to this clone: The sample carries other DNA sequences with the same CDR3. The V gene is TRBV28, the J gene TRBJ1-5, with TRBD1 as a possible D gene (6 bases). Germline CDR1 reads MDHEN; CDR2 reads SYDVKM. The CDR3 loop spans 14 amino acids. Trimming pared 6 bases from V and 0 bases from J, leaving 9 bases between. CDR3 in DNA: TGTGCCAGCAGCAGACAGGTTAGCAATCAGCCCCAGCATTTT. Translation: CASSRQVSNQPQHF.

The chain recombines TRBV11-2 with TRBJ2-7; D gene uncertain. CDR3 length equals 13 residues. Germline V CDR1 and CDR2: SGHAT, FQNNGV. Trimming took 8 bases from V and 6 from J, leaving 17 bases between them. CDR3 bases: TGTGCCAGCGGATACCAAGAGAGTGGCGAGCAGTACTTC. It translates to CASGYQESGEQYF.

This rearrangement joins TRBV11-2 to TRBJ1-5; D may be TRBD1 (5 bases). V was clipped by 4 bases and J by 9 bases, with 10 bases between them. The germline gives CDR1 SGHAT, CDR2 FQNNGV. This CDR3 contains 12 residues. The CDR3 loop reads CASSSPGGPQHF. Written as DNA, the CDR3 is TGTGCCAGCAGCTCCCCGGGGGGGCCCCAGCATTTT. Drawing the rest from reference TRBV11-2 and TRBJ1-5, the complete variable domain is EAGVAQSPRYKIIEKRQSVAFWCNPISGHATLYWYQQILGQGPKLLIQFQNNGVVDDSQLPKDRFSAERLKGVDSTLKIQPAKLEDSAVYLCASSSPGGPQHFGDGTRLSIL.

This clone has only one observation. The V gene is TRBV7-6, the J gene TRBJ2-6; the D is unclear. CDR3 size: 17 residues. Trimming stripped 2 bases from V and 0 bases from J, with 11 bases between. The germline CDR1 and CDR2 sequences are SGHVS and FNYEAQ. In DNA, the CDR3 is TGTGCCAGCAGCTTAATATGGCTAAACTCTGGGGCCAACGTCCTGACTTTC. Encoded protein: CASSLIWLNSGANVLTF.

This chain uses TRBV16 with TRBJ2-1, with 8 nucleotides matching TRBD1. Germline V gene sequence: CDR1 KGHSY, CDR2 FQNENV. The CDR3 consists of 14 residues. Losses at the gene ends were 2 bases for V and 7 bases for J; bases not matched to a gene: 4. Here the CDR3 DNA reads TGTGCCAGCAGCCAAAGGACAGGGAGGAATGAGCAGTTCTTC. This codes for CASSQRTGRNEQFF.

The CDR3 region has the DNA TGTGCCAGCAGCCCGAGACTAGCGGGAGACAATGAGCAGTTCTTC. Amino acid sequence: CASSPRLAGDNEQFF. The rearrangement links TRBV5-8 to TRBJ2-1; 12 nucleotides agree with TRBD2. Germline lookup yields CDR1 SGHTS and CDR2 YDEGEE. CDR3 length: 15 residues. V gave up 4 bases and J gave up 5 bases; unmatched junction bases: 4. Combining the CDR3 with reference TRBV5-8 and TRBJ2-1 gives the whole variable domain EAGVTQSPTHLIKTRGQQATLRCSPISGHTSVYWYQQALGLGLQFLLWYDEGEERNRGNFPPRFSGRQFPNYSSELNVNALELEDSALYLCASSPRLAGDNEQFFGPGTRLTVL.

CDR3 in amino acids: CAWSVEILRAFF. Written as DNA, the CDR3 is TGTGCCTGGAGTGTTGAGATCCTGAGGGCTTTCTTT. The genes are TRBV30 and TRBJ1-1; D is unresolved. Trimming removed 0 bases at V and 11 bases at J, with 13 bases between. This CDR3 contains 12 residues. Germline loops: CDR1 GTSNPN, CDR2 SVGIG (reference sequence).

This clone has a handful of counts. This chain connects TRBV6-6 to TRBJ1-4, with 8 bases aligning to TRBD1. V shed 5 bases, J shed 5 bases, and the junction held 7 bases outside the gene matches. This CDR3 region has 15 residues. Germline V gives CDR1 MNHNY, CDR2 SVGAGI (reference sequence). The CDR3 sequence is CASSTRQGRNEKLFF. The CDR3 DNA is TGTGCCAGCAGTACCAGACAGGGGAGGAATGAAAAACTGTTTTTT.

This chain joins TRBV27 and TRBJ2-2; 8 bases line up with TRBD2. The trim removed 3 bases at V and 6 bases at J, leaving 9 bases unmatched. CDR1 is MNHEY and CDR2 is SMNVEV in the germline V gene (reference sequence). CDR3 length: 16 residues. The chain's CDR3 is CASSLRLAGYAGELFF. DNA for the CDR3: TGTGCCAGCAGTTTGCGCCTAGCGGGTTACGCCGGGGAGCTGTTTTTT.

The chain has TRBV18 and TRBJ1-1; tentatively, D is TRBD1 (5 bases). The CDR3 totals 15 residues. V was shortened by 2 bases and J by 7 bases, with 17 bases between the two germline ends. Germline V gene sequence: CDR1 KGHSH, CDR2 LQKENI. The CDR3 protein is CASSPSGGAGNEAFF. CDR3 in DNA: TGTGCCAGCTCACCATCAGGCGGGGCCGGTAATGAAGCTTTCTTT.

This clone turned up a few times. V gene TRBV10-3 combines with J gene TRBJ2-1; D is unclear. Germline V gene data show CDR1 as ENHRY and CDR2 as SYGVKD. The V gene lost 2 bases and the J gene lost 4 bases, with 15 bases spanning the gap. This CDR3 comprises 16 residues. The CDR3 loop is CAISEQDSEVYNEQFF. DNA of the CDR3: TGTGCCATCAGTGAGCAAGATTCTGAAGTGTACAATGAGCAGTTCTTC.